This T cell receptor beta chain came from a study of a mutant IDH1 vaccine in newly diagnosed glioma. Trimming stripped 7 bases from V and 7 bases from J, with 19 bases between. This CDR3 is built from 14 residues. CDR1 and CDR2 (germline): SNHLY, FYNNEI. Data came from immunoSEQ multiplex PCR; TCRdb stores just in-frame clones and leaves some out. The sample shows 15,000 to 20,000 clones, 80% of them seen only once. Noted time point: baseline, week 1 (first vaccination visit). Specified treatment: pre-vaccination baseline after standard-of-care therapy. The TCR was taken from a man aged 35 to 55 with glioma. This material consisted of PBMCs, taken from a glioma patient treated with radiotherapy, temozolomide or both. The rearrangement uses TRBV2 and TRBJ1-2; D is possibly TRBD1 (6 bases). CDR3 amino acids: CASTYQGRTAGYTF. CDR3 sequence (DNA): TGTGCCAGCACTTATCAGGGGCGAACTGCTGGCTACACCTTC.